Reported below is one T cell receptor beta chain. Its antigen is unidentified. Clones were sequenced by immunoSEQ multiplex PCR, and TCRdb holds only the in-frame ones, with some missing. The repertoire includes some 110,000 clones, about 90% of them detected once, and around 7% sits in the top ten. This specimen belongs to a study of T cell responses to AZD1222 COVID-19 vaccine. Whole-study findings and limits: Reports indicate that nearly half of spike-specific TCRs are directed at unmutated variant regions.

The germline V gene encodes CDR1 MNHEY and CDR2 SMNVEV (reference sequence). With 5 bases removed from V and 0 bases from J, the gap between germline ends came to 13 bases. This CDR3 has 15 residues. The TCR sequence derives from an adult in good health. Source: peripheral blood, taken on day 0 of AZD1222 vaccination. This rearrangement joins TRBV27 to TRBJ2-5; D is unclear. The CDR3 protein is CASSPITVNQETQYF. CDR3 coding DNA: TGTGCCAGCAGTCCAATCACAGTTAACCAAGAGACCCAGTACTTC.